Following are 2 T cell receptor beta chains from one sample sequenced in a study of CD8+ T cells in alopecia areata. Extraction of RNA preceded its reverse transcription into cDNA, which served as the sequencing template. Sequencing was performed with immunoSEQ multiplex PCR; in TCRdb, only in-frame clones are kept and a portion is missing. The top ten clones hold 1% to 1.5% of a sample with hundreds of thousands of clones, roughly 69% of them seen once. Sequences were derived from CD4+ T cells sorted from blood, sampled at week 0. The receptor source for this set is a human donor with alopecia areata.

The chain recombines TRBV30 with TRBJ2-3; the D gene is possibly TRBD1 (5 bases). The CDR3 has 12 residues. In germline, CDR1 is GTSNPN, CDR2 SVGIG (reference sequence). V lost 3 bases to trimming and J lost 3 bases, with 7 bases between them. CDR3 amino acids: CAWRGATDTQYF. The CDR3 DNA is TGTGCCTGGAGAGGGGCTACAGATACGCAGTATTTT. Full variable domain (rest looked up from reference TRBV30 and TRBJ2-3): SQTIHQWPATLVQPVGSPLSLECTVEGTSNPNLYWYRQAAGRGLQLLFYSVGIGQISSEVPQNLSASRPQDRQFILSSKKLLLSDSGFYLCAWRGATDTQYFGPGTRLTVL.

This chain uses TRBV15 with TRBJ2-6; TRBD2 aligns across 9 bases. The germline V gene has CDR1 LNHNV and CDR2 YYDKDF (reference sequence). CDR3 length: 18 residues. J gave up 3 bases and V 1 base, and 7 bases lay outside the gene matches. The CDR3 DNA reads as TGTGCCACCAGCAGAGCTAGCGGGGCCTTATTTGGGGCCAACGTCCTGACTTTC. This translates into CATSRASGALFGANVLTF.